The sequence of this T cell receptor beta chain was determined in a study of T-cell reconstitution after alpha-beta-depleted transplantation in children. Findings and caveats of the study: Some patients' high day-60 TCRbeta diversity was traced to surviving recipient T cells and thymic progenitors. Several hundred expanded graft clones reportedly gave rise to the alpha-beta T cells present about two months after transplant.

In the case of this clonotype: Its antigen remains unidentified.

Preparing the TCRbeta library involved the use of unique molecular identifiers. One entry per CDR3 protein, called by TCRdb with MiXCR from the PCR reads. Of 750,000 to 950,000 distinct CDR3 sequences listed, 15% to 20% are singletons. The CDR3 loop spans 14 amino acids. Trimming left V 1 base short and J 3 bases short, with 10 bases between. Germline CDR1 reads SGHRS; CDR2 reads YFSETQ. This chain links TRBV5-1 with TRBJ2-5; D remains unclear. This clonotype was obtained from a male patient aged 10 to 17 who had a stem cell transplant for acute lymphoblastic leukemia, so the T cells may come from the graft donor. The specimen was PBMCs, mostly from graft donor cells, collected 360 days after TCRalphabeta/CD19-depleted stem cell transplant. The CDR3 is CASSLRAPEETQYF. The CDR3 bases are TGCGCCAGCAGCTTGAGGGCCCCGGAAGAGACCCAGTACTTC. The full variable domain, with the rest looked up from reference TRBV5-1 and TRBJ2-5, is KAGVTQTPRYLIKTRGQQVTLSCSPISGHRSVSWYQQTPGQGLQFLFEYFSETQRNKGNFPGRFSGRQFSNSRSEMNVSTLELGDSALYLCASSLRAPEETQYFGPGTRLLVL.